This TCR beta chain was observed in a study of low-dose radiotherapy and immunotherapy resistance in tumors. Study context: Patients were treated with intravenous nivolumab at 240 mg every two weeks and were also dosed with ipilimumab at 1 mg/kg every six weeks. Patients were on oral aspirin 300 mg taken daily for four cycles from cycle 1 day 1.

Time point: after trial treatment. Described treatment: LDRT plus nivolumab, ipilimumab, low-dose cyclophosphamide and aspirin (RACIN trial). Donors were treated with nivolumab, ipilimumab, aspirin, and low-dose cyclophosphamide and radiotherapy. This clonotype was counted many times. Primers used for first-strand cDNA, a TRAV- and TRBV-specific set, covered both alpha and beta chains. For amplifying TCRs, the PCR ran for roughly 20 cycles with Phusion, which was used together with a constant-region primer and the adapter on the V primers. TCRdb independently ran MiXCR on the reads; one entry per CDR3 protein. Of 65,000 to 95,000 distinct CDR3 sequences listed, 15% to 20% are singletons. The length of the CDR3 is 13 residues. The germline gives CDR1 SEHNR, CDR2 FQNEAQ (reference sequence). V lost 2 bases and J lost 8, with 7 bases in between.

This material consisted of PBMCs, taken after low-dose radiotherapy plus immunotherapy. The receptor was isolated from a male donor with prostate cancer. This chain uses TRBV7-9 with TRBJ1-6; D unclear. CDR3 loop: CASSLQVDSPLHF. Written as DNA, the CDR3 is TGTGCCAGCAGCTTACAGGTGGATTCACCCCTCCACTTT. The whole variable domain, remainder taken from reference TRBV7-9 and TRBJ1-6, is DTGVSQNPRHKITKRGQNVTFRCDPISEHNRLYWYRQTLGQGPEFLTYFQNEAQLEKSRLLSDRFSAERPKGSFSTLEIQRTEQGDSAMYLCASSLQVDSPLHFGNGTRLTVT.